The next 13 T cell receptor beta chains were all read from a single sample in a study of shared clonotypes between healthy human individuals. Clones were read by immunoSEQ multiplex PCR, and TCRdb kept only the in-frame ones, dropping some. Of some 2,400,000 clones in the sample, roughly 95% were seen once. Sequenced sample: naive CD4+ T cells sorted from blood. Subset of the sample: CD45RA+ positively selected. These receptor sequences come from a man between 18 and 29 years old in good health.

This chain joins TRBV6-1 and TRBJ1-1, with D possibly being TRBD1 (5 bases). Between the trimmed V and J ends, which lost 6 bases and 1 base, there was a span of 12 bases. The CDR3 length is 14 residues. Germline CDR1 and CDR2: MNHNS and SASEGT. The CDR3 protein is CASRDKPSNTEAFF. The CDR3, as DNA: TGTGCCAGCAGGGACAAACCCTCGAACACTGAAGCTTTCTTT.

V gene TRBV5-1 combines with J gene TRBJ1-2; perhaps TRBD1 as D (5 bases). The germline V gene has CDR1 SGHRS and CDR2 YFSETQ. CDR3 length: 14 amino acids. V lost 4 bases to trimming and J lost 1 base, with 11 bases between them. Written as DNA, the CDR3 is TGCGCCAGCAGCCGCGACAGTAATAACTATGGCTACACCTTC. Translating it yields CASSRDSNNYGYTF.

The genes are TRBV2 and TRBJ2-7, with 9 nucleotides matching TRBD1. V lost 6 bases and J lost 5; bases outside the gene matches: 8. Germline assignment: CDR1 SNHLY and CDR2 FYNNEI. CDR3 length equals 14 residues. In nucleotides, the CDR3 is TGTGCCAGCAGCGGAACAGGGGGCCCTAACGAGCAGTACTTC. Protein sequence: CASSGTGGPNEQYF.

The sample holds a few counts of this clone. The CDR3: CASSDTFSSPLHF. In DNA form, the CDR3 reads TGTGCCAGCAGTGATACGTTTAGTTCACCCCTCCACTTT. V usage is TRBV25-1 and J usage is TRBJ1-6; D uncertain. The CDR3 is made up of 13 amino acids. Trimming shortened V by 3 bases and J by 9 bases, and 9 bases separated the two germline ends. The germline gives CDR1 MGHDK, CDR2 SYGVNS.

The chain recombines TRBV29-1 with TRBJ2-3; unclear D gene. V was shortened by 0 bases and J by 7 bases, with 14 bases between the two germline ends. The CDR3 has 14 amino acids. The germline CDR1 and CDR2 sequences are SQVTM and ANQGSEA. The CDR3 DNA reads TGCAGCGTTGAAGATGAAAGGTCCCCAAATACGCAGTATTTT. This gives the protein CSVEDERSPNTQYF.

This chain uses TRBV27 with TRBJ1-2; D might be TRBD1 (6 bases). The germline CDR1 and CDR2 sequences are MNHEY and SMNVEV (reference sequence). CDR3 length: 14 amino acids. V was trimmed by 7 bases and J by 6 bases, leaving 18 bases between them. The CDR3 is CASTTLTGQHGYTF. CDR3 in DNA: TGTGCCAGCACTACCCTGACAGGCCAGCATGGCTACACCTTC.

The gene calls are TRBV5-4 and TRBJ2-1; 11 positions agree with TRBD2. Germline CDR1 and CDR2: SGHNT and YYREEE (reference sequence). Trimming took 4 bases from V and 4 from J; bases not matched to a gene: 7. The CDR3 consists of 16 residues. DNA for the CDR3: TGTGCCAGCAGCATTGGCGGGACTAGCGGTTACAATGAGCAGTTCTTC. Protein product: CASSIGGTSGYNEQFF.

The V gene is TRBV5-1, the J gene TRBJ2-7; D might be TRBD1 (5 bases). Trimming cost V 0 bases and J 3 bases, with 10 bases left between them. The CDR3 is made up of 14 amino acids. Germline CDR1 and CDR2: SGHRS and YFSETQ. The CDR3 DNA follows: TGCGCCAGCAGCTTGGTGGCAGGGATCTACGAGCAGTACTTC. This encodes CASSLVAGIYEQYF.

CDR3 nucleotides: TGCAGCGTTGAAGACAGAAGGACAGGACGCTCTGGAAACACCATATATTTT. This translates into CSVEDRRTGRSGNTIYF. The chain joins TRBV29-1 to TRBJ1-3; TRBD1 matches 7 bases. The V gene end was trimmed by 0 bases and the J gene end by 0 bases; junction bases not matched to a gene: 8. The CDR3 runs to 17 residues. Germline lookup yields CDR1 SQVTM and CDR2 ANQGSEA.

Here the CDR3 reads CASLRPDRRLTYSNQPQHF. For the CDR3, the DNA is TGTGCCAGCCTTCGGCCAGACAGGAGATTGACATATAGCAATCAGCCCCAGCATTTT. V gene TRBV27 combines with J gene TRBJ1-5; a possible D gene is TRBD1 (6 bases). V was cut by 8 bases and J by 0 bases, with 26 bases left in between. CDR3 length equals 19 residues. Germline V gene lookup returns CDR1 MNHEY and CDR2 SMNVEV (reference sequence).

The chain carries TRBV29-1 and TRBJ2-7, with a weak D call TRBD1 (5 bases). The CDR3 covers 13 residues. With 4 bases removed from V and 2 bases from J, the gap between germline ends came to 12 bases. Germline CDR1 is SQVTM and CDR2 is ANQGSEA. DNA for the CDR3: TGCAGCGTTGCCAACAGGCTCACCTACGAGCAGTACTTC. This translates into CSVANRLTYEQYF.

The V call is TRBV21-1, the J call TRBJ2-7; the table gives TRBD1 as D, unverified against the DNA. TRBV21-1 is a pseudogene locus. The CDR3 consists of 15 residues. The DNA for the CDR3 is TGTGCCAGCAGCAATCGCCGGGACAGGGGCTACGAGCAGTACTTC. It yields the protein CASSNRRDRGYEQYF.

The chain joins TRBV5-1 to TRBJ2-6, with 9 bases matching TRBD1. The germline V gene encodes CDR1 SGHRS and CDR2 YFSETQ. The CDR3 length is 17 residues. Germline trimming cut 1 base from V and 2 bases from J; bases unmatched to any gene: 4. The CDR3 coding sequence is TGCGCCAGCAGCTTGTCTACAGGGGGCGCTGGGGCCAACGTCCTGACTTTC. It codes for CASSLSTGGAGANVLTF. Supplemented by reference TRBV5-1 and TRBJ2-6, the full variable domain reads KAGVTQTPRYLIKTRGQQVTLSCSPISGHRSVSWYQQTPGQGLQFLFEYFSETQRNKGNFPGRFSGRQFSNSRSEMNVSTLELGDSALYLCASSLSTGGAGANVLTFGAGSRLTVL.